This T cell receptor (beta chain) was observed in a study of vaccination and CD4 T cells after COVID-19. Study in general: Sampling after COVID took place at a median of around 110 days (range 35 to 161) following diagnosis.

Treatment in this sample: roughly 10-day PBMC culture with coronavirus spike peptide pools or control peptides (ViraFEST assay). ViraFEST stimulated the growth of antigen-specific T cells using peptide pools and subsequently profiled their TCRs by sequencing. The Oncomine TCR Beta short-read assay sequenced DNA from cultured CD4+ T cells. One entry per CDR3 protein, called by TCRdb with MiXCR from the PCR reads. The profile covers around 15,000 distinct CDR3 sequences, with approximately 72% appearing a single time and about 9.6% taken by the ten largest. This CDR3 is 15 amino acids long. CDR1 and CDR2 from the germline V gene are DFQATT and SNEGSKA (reference sequence). V lost 0 bases, J lost 0 bases, and 9 bases lay in between. Findings and caveats of the study: Convalescent patients saw a median approximately 90% of their reactive clones show up only after vaccination.

Turning to this clonotype: As yet, its antigen is unknown.

This TCR came from a human donor who received a COVID-19 vaccine. Sequences were derived from CD4+ T cells from blood, cultured in vitro, sampled after SARS-CoV-2 vaccination. V gene TRBV20-1 combines with J gene TRBJ2-1; D might be TRBD2 (5 bases). The CDR3 here is CSARDGSSSYNEQFF. CDR3 nucleotide sequence: TGCAGTGCTAGAGATGGGAGCAGCTCCTACAATGAGCAGTTCTTC.